The rows below give T cell receptor beta chains drawn from one sample of a study of T cells after yellow fever vaccination. TCRdb reprocessed the 5' RACE reads via MiXCR and lists one record per CDR3 protein. This table has some 350,000 distinct CDR3 sequences, 9.5% to 13% appearing once. Source: PBMCs, taken on the day of the first yellow fever vaccination. Every receptor here comes from a young man who received the YFV17D yellow fever vaccine. Both conserved end residues are part of each CDR3. A D gene is named only where the DNA matches it firmly. Part of the rows lack a size; the others show once, few, many or a class for expanded clones.

clone_size j_call d_call v_call cdr3_length cdr3_aa cdr3_nt
- TRBJ1-2 TRBD1 TRBV5-1 18 CASSLGPGQGAYGYGYTF TGCGCCAGCAGCCTTGGACCGGGACAGGGGGCTTATGGGTATGGCTACACCTTC
few TRBJ2-5 TRBD2 TRBV28 14 CASSFRGGQETQYF TGTGCCAGCAGTTTTCGGGGGGGTCAAGAGACCCAGTACTTC
many TRBJ1-2 TRBD1 TRBV7-2 15 CASSPRQGYYYGYTF TGTGCCAGCAGCCCACGACAGGGCTATTACTATGGCTACACCTTC
- TRBJ1-3 - TRBV10-3 14 CAITREKAGNTIYF TGTGCCATCACAAGGGAAAAGGCTGGAAACACCATATATTTT
few TRBJ1-6 - TRBV18 17 CASSPQQGSSYNSPLHF TGTGCCAGCTCACCACAACAGGGAAGCTCCTATAATTCACCCCTCCACTTT
- TRBJ2-3 TRBD2 TRBV11-1 20 CASSSTLAGTRGARADTQYF TGTGCCAGCAGCTCGACCCTGGCCGGGACTAGAGGAGCGCGTGCAGATACGCAGTATTTT
few TRBJ2-3 TRBD1 TRBV5-5 15 CASSPGQGDADTQYF TGTGCCAGCAGCCCAGGACAGGGGGACGCAGATACGCAGTATTTT
- TRBJ2-3 - TRBV5-1 15 CASSLGHTSTDTQYF TGCGCCAGCAGCCTGGGACATACTAGCACAGATACGCAGTATTTT
- TRBJ1-2 TRBD1 TRBV12-3/TRBV12-4 14 CASSVTGTLYGYTF TGTGCCAGCAGTGTGACAGGGACCCTCTATGGCTACACCTTC
- TRBJ2-7 - TRBV5-6 14 CASSLGQPSYEQYF TGTGCCAGCAGCTTGGGACAGCCCTCCTACGAGCAGTACTTC
- TRBJ2-2 - TRBV5-6 12 CTSSLGTGELFF TGTACCAGCAGCTTGGGGACAGGGGAGCTGTTTTTT
- TRBJ1-6 - TRBV5-1 13 CASSSVRDSPLHF TGCGCCAGCAGCTCAGTCAGAGATTCACCCCTCCACTTT
few TRBJ2-1 TRBD2 TRBV6-2/TRBV6-3 14 CASTPFVAGDEQFF TGTGCCAGCACCCCGTTCGTGGCGGGGGATGAGCAGTTCTTC
- TRBJ2-3 - TRBV12-3/TRBV12-4 15 CASIQTEKSTDTQYF TGTGCCAGCATTCAAACGGAAAAGAGCACAGATACGCAGTATTTT
- TRBJ1-6 TRBD1 TRBV4-1 18 CASSQGPGQGAYNSPLHF TGCGCCAGCAGCCAGGGCCCCGGACAGGGCGCCTATAATTCACCCCTCCACTTT
- TRBJ1-2 - TRBV4-1 14 CASSQDQGFYGYTF TGCGCCAGCAGCCAAGATCAGGGGTTCTATGGCTACACCTTC
- TRBJ2-3 TRBD2 TRBV20-1 14 CSAPWTSGTDTQYF TGCAGTGCTCCCTGGACTAGCGGCACAGATACGCAGTATTTT
many TRBJ2-1 - TRBV3-1 14 CASSQIRGINEQFF TGTGCCAGCAGCCAAATACGGGGGATCAATGAGCAGTTCTTC
- TRBJ2-1 TRBD2 TRBV3-1 15 CASRVSSGSYNEQFF TGTGCCAGCAGGGTGAGTAGCGGGTCCTACAATGAGCAGTTCTTC
many TRBJ2-1 TRBD2 TRBV5-1 19 CASSLNAGGLGESYNEQFF TGCGCCAGCAGCTTGAATGCGGGGGGGCTCGGAGAGTCCTACAATGAGCAGTTCTTC
- TRBJ2-5 - TRBV27 13 CASSLSSFGTQYF TGTGCCAGCAGTTTATCCTCATTTGGGACCCAGTACTTC
few TRBJ1-1 - TRBV18 14 CASSPPERTSEAFF TGTGCCAGCTCACCACCGGAAAGGACCAGTGAAGCTTTCTTT
- TRBJ2-6 TRBD2 TRBV28 14 CATQGGAGANVLTF TGTGCCACCCAGGGAGGGGCTGGGGCCAACGTCCTGACTTTC
few TRBJ1-5 - TRBV6-2/TRBV6-3 16 CASSYGVRVSNQPQHF TGTGCCAGCAGTTACGGGGTACGAGTCAGCAATCAGCCCCAGCATTTT
- TRBJ1-1 TRBD1 TRBV6-1 15 CASSQTGLKNTEAFF TGTGCCAGCAGTCAGACAGGGCTTAAGAACACTGAAGCTTTCTTT
- TRBJ1-1 - TRBV11-2 13 CASSLHWGTEAFF TGTGCCAGCAGCTTACACTGGGGGACTGAAGCTTTCTTT
- TRBJ1-1 - TRBV4-1 15 CASSKAGESITEAFF TGCGCCAGCAGCAAGGCGGGGGAATCGATCACTGAAGCTTTCTTT
- TRBJ2-4 TRBD2 TRBV20-1 15 CSAHGGGRLGNIQYF TGCAGTGCGCACGGCGGGGGGCGACTGGGCAACATTCAGTACTTC
few TRBJ2-7 - TRBV5-1 17 CASSPGAGASTFYEQYF TGCGCCAGCAGCCCTGGAGCAGGGGCCTCCACCTTCTACGAGCAGTACTTC
many TRBJ1-2 - TRBV2 12 CASKRDIYGYTF TGTGCCAGCAAAAGGGATATCTATGGCTACACCTTC
- TRBJ1-3 TRBD1 TRBV7-6 17 CASSSPTGTGSGNTIYF TGTGCCAGCAGCTCCCCCACCGGGACAGGCAGTGGAAACACCATATATTTT
few TRBJ1-2 - TRBV25-1 14 CARSTRAPSYGYTF TGTGCCAGGTCAACCCGTGCACCCTCCTATGGCTACACCTTC
few TRBJ1-2 - TRBV7-2 14 CASSSPLKNYGYTF TGTGCCAGCAGCTCACCCTTAAAGAACTATGGCTACACCTTC
- TRBJ1-4 TRBD1 TRBV9 15 CASSPRGAPGEKLFF TGTGCCAGCAGCCCCAGGGGGGCCCCGGGGGAAAAACTGTTTTTT
- TRBJ2-2 - TRBV30 11 CAWSVGRELFF TGTGCCTGGAGTGTAGGCAGGGAGCTGTTTTTT
- TRBJ1-5 - TRBV7-2 14 CASSPQGFNQPQHF TGTGCCAGCAGCCCCCAAGGTTTCAATCAGCCCCAGCATTTT
few TRBJ2-1 - TRBV5-4 18 CASSLGGALRSSYNEQFF TGTGCCAGCAGCCTGGGGGGGGCGCTCCGAAGCTCCTACAATGAGCAGTTCTTC
few TRBJ1-2 - TRBV5-5 15 CASTLNPAGLYGYTF TGTGCCAGCACCCTAAATCCTGCAGGCCTCTATGGCTACACCTTC
many TRBJ1-3 - TRBV29-1 14 CSVERGVSGNTIYF TGCAGCGTTGAGCGCGGGGTCTCTGGAAACACCATATATTTT
few TRBJ1-5 - TRBV20-1 12 CSARDSNQPQHF TGCAGTGCTAGAGATAGCAATCAGCCCCAGCATTTT
few TRBJ2-5 - TRBV12-3/TRBV12-4 14 CASCEPGAQETQYF TGTGCCAGCTGCGAACCGGGGGCTCAAGAGACCCAGTACTTC
- TRBJ2-1 TRBD2 TRBV28 14 CASNPVAGYNEQFF TGTGCCAGCAACCCGGTAGCGGGGTACAATGAGCAGTTCTTC
- TRBJ1-5 - TRBV16 15 CASSQSGSSNQPQHF TGTGCCAGCAGCCAATCAGGGAGTAGCAATCAGCCCCAGCATTTT
- TRBJ2-1 - TRBV18 16 CASSYDSSVWVDEQFF TGTGCCAGCTCATACGACTCTAGCGTCTGGGTCGATGAGCAGTTCTTC
few TRBJ2-1 - TRBV4-3 13 CASSQGTADEQFF TGCGCCAGCAGCCAAGGGACGGCGGATGAGCAGTTCTTC
- TRBJ1-2 - TRBV12-3/TRBV12-4 13 CASSGLRNYGYTF TGTGCCAGCAGTGGACTCCGGAACTATGGCTACACCTTC
many TRBJ2-5 - TRBV6-6 13 CASSYRDQETQYF TGTGCCAGCAGTTACCGGGATCAAGAGACCCAGTACTTC
many TRBJ1-2 - TRBV20-1 12 CSARTTVYGYTF TGCAGTGCTAGAACGACGGTCTATGGCTACACCTTC
- TRBJ2-3 - TRBV6-1 18 CASSQYRRGTWESDTQYF TGTGCCAGCAGCCAATACAGGCGCGGGACCTGGGAGTCAGATACGCAGTATTTT
- TRBJ1-3 - TRBV6-1 15 CASSDPAISGNTIYF TGTGCCAGCAGTGACCCTGCTATCTCTGGAAACACCATATATTTT
few TRBJ1-2 - TRBV12-3/TRBV12-4 15 CASSFRRIFNYGYTF TGTGCCAGCAGTTTCAGGAGGATTTTTAACTATGGCTACACCTTC